The following is a T cell receptor (beta chain) sequence with its context. The sample comes from a study of blood T cell repertoires in COVID-19. Across the whole study: Acute and convalescent COVID-19 samples came from the United States, Italy and Spain. The cDNA or gDNA used as material had been derived from T cells, B-cell-depleted T cells, or PBMCs.

Original processing notes: Estimates of nucleated cell counts were drawn from the amplification of reference gene primers. Sequencing used immunoSEQ multiplex PCR; TCRdb keeps in-frame clones, though not all of them. D and trimming were read from the DNA, whereas the V and J calls and clone size are those reported in that table. The sample shows 70,000 or so clones, around nine tenths of them seen only once. The CDR3 extends over 14 amino acids. CDR1 is GTSNPN, CDR2 SVGIG, per germline (reference sequence). With 1 base clipped from V and 9 bases from J, the junction kept 3 bases outside the gene matches.

This chain connects TRBV30 to TRBJ1-6; 10 positions agree with TRBD1. This TCR was recovered from an elderly woman with active or convalescent COVID-19. Sequencing used peripheral blood. In DNA form, the CDR3 reads TGTGCCTGGAGTGCCGGGACAGGGGTTTCACCCCTCCACTTT. Protein product: CAWSAGTGVSPLHF.